The 20 T cell receptor beta chains below come from one sample, sequenced in a study of ipilimumab plus nivolumab after autologous stem cell transplantation. Generated by immunoSEQ multiplex PCR, the TCRdb table keeps only in-frame clones and is missing some. In the table there are around 13,000 clones, around three quarters of which are singletons. Sequencing used PBMCs, obtained in a trial of ipilimumab plus nivolumab as post-transplant consolidation. The receptors derive from a male donor with diffuse large B-cell lymphoma.

This sequence joins TRBV2 and TRBJ1-5; unclear D gene. The germline CDR1 and CDR2 sequences are SNHLY and FYNNEI. The V and J ends lost 7 bases and 3 bases respectively, with 10 bases between them. The CDR3 loop spans 13 amino acids. The CDR3 coding sequence is TGTGCCAGCAATGCGCAGTACAATCAGCCCCAGCATTTT. It codes for CASNAQYNQPQHF.

This sequence joins TRBV19 and TRBJ2-7, with D perhaps matching TRBD1 or TRBD2 (6 bases each). Trimming removed 3 bases at V and 7 bases at J, with 19 bases between. The CDR3 consists of 15 residues. Germline V CDR1 and CDR2: LNHDA, SQIVND (reference sequence). CDR3 loop: CASSIGGLAAKEQYF. The CDR3 nucleotides are TGTGCCAGTAGTATCGGGGGCTTAGCCGCGAAGGAGCAGTACTTC.

V is TRBV30 and J is TRBJ2-2; D call uncertain. V dropped 7 bases and J dropped 4 bases, with 7 bases sitting between them. The germline V gene has CDR1 GTSNPN and CDR2 SVGIG (reference sequence). This CDR3 is built from 11 residues. The CDR3 reads CASRFTGELFF. DNA for the CDR3: TGTGCCTCCAGGTTCACCGGGGAGCTGTTTTTT.

In regard to this clone: The same CDR3 is also encoded by other DNA sequences in this sample. The chain uses TRBV6-1 and TRBJ2-7; 7 nucleotides line up with TRBD2. Germline V gives CDR1 MNHNS, CDR2 SASEGT. J was trimmed by 5 bases and V by 6 bases; bases with no gene match: 10. This CDR3 has 14 amino acids. CDR3 coding DNA: TGTGCCAGCAGCAGCGGGACCCTCCACGACGAGCAGTACTTC. Its protein is CASSSGTLHDEQYF.

The chain uses TRBV5-6 and TRBJ2-6, with D unresolved. V shed 4 bases and J shed 12 bases, with 20 bases lying between them. The germline CDR1 and CDR2 sequences are SGHDT and YYEEEE. The CDR3 runs 15 residues. The CDR3 protein is CASSETGPRKGVLTF. In nucleotides, the CDR3 is TGTGCCAGCAGCGAAACCGGGCCTCGAAAGGGCGTCCTGACTTTC.

The rearrangement links TRBV4-3 to TRBJ2-2, with D unresolved. Trimming left V 0 bases short and J 1 base short, with 6 bases between. The CDR3 runs 15 residues. Germline V gene data show CDR1 as LGHNA and CDR2 as YSLEER. The CDR3, as DNA: TGCGCCAGCAGCCAAGATCCAGTGAACACCGGGGAGCTGTTTTTT. Translation gives CASSQDPVNTGELFF.

This chain joins TRBV10-3 and TRBJ2-7; D assignment may be TRBD1 or TRBD2 (5 bases each). The CDR3 consists of 15 residues. The V gene's germline CDR1 is ENHRY and CDR2 SYGVKD. Trimming pared 5 bases from V and 0 bases from J, leaving 14 bases between. CDR3 nucleotide sequence: TGTGCCATCAGTCTTCGGCCCGGGGCCTCCTACGAGCAGTACTTC. Its protein is CAISLRPGASYEQYF.

The rearrangement joins TRBV25-1 to TRBJ2-7, with 13 bases lining up with TRBD2. The V segment lost 4 bases and the J segment 3 bases; nucleotides outside the gene matches: 3. The CDR3 runs 15 residues. Germline V gives CDR1 MGHDK, CDR2 SYGVNS. The CDR3 protein is CASSVGLAGVYEQYF. CDR3 coding DNA: TGTGCCAGCAGTGTCGGACTAGCGGGAGTCTACGAGCAGTACTTC.

The rearrangement joins TRBV12-5 to TRBJ2-3, with 8 bases fitting TRBD1. Germline assignment: CDR1 LGHNT and CDR2 FRNRAP. The length of the CDR3 is 16 residues. V dropped 5 bases and J dropped 3; count of bases not matched to a gene: 10. The CDR3 region has the DNA TGTGCTAGTGGTGTGCGACAGGGGATAGGAACAGATACGCAGTATTTT. Translated: CASGVRQGIGTDTQYF.

Concerning this clone: A junction boundary mismatches the germline segment, possibly from a read error. The V gene is TRBV2, the J gene TRBJ2-7; D unresolved. The CDR3 is 12 residues long. Germline lookup yields CDR1 SNHLY and CDR2 FYNNEI. The CDR3 nucleotides read TGTGCCAGCAATGGGGAACCCTACGAGCAGCACTTC. The encoded protein is CASNGEPYEQHF. The full variable domain, completed using reference TRBV2 and TRBJ2-7, is EPEVTQTPSHQVTQMGQEVILRCVPISNHLYFYWYRQILGQKVEFLVSFYNNEISEKSEIFDDQFSVERPDGSNFTLKIRSTKLEDSAMYFCASNGEPYEQHFGPGTRLTVT.

The chain recombines TRBV6-5 with TRBJ2-2; unclear D gene. The CDR3 runs to 13 residues. Germline V gene lookup returns CDR1 MNHEY and CDR2 SVGAGI. Trimming took 6 bases from V and 7 from J, leaving 12 bases between them. The CDR3 sequence: CASSPDYGGELFF. For the CDR3, the DNA is TGTGCCAGCAGCCCTGATTATGGCGGGGAGCTGTTTTTT.

This clone was seen more than once but under ten times. CDR3 nucleotides: TGCGCCAGCAGCTTGGCCACGGGGACCGGGGAGCTGTTTTTT. The encoded protein is CASSLATGTGELFF. The V call is TRBV5-1, the J call TRBJ2-2; weak D call: TRBD2 (5 bases). Germline V gives CDR1 SGHRS, CDR2 YFSETQ. The CDR3 totals 14 residues. V was trimmed by 0 bases and J by 5 bases, leaving 8 bases between them.

The chain recombines TRBV5-1 with TRBJ2-7; 7 nucleotides line up with TRBD1. Unmatched junction bases numbered 9, after V lost 4 bases and J lost 5 bases. The CDR3 is 14 residues long. Germline-derived CDR1 and CDR2 are SGHRS and YFSETQ. The CDR3 coding sequence is TGCGCCAGCAGCCCAGGGGGAAAAAAGGACGAGCAGTACTTC. Its translation is CASSPGGKKDEQYF.

This clone is termed medium-sized (0.01 to 0.1%). The V and J genes are TRBV10-2 and TRBJ1-1, with D perhaps TRBD1 (5 bases). With 6 bases removed from V and 2 bases from J, the gap between germline ends came to 10 bases. This CDR3 is 13 amino acids long. The germline CDR1 and CDR2 sequences are WSHSY and SAAADI. The CDR3: CASRAGSNTEAFF. For the CDR3, the DNA is TGCGCCAGCAGGGCAGGGTCTAACACTGAAGCTTTCTTT.

J is TRBJ1-5 and V is TRBV4-1; D is possibly TRBD1 (5 bases). Trimming took 4 bases from V and 1 from J, leaving 8 bases between them. There are 14 residues in the CDR3. The V gene's germline CDR1 is MGHRA and CDR2 YSYEKL. The CDR3 DNA sequence: TGCGCCAGCAGCCGCAGGGAAAGCAATCAGCCCCAGCATTTT. Residues: CASSRRESNQPQHF.

The chain couples TRBV15 to TRBJ1-4; 10 nucleotides match TRBD1. J lost 8 bases, V lost 6 bases, and 6 bases had no gene match. Germline V gene data show CDR1 as LNHNV and CDR2 as YYDKDF (reference sequence). This CDR3 has 14 amino acids. The CDR3 is CATRGGTGDEKLFF. The CDR3 region has the DNA TGTGCCACCAGAGGCGGGACAGGGGACGAAAAACTGTTTTTT.

The chain recombines TRBV7-2 with TRBJ2-2, with no clear D. The CDR3 extends over 14 amino acids. Trimming removed 2 bases at V and 4 bases at J, with 8 bases between. Germline CDR1 SGHTA, CDR2 FQGNSA. CDR3 nucleotide sequence: TGTGCCAGCAGCTTATTAGTCCCCACCGGGGAGCTGTTTTTT. Translated, it gives CASSLLVPTGELFF.

By share, this clone counts as medium-sized. The chain recombines TRBV7-6 with TRBJ2-3, with 14 bases matching TRBD2. Germline assignment: CDR1 SGHVS and CDR2 FNYEAQ. CDR3 length equals 16 residues. V trimming: 4 bases; J trimming: 4 bases; junction bases outside the gene matches: 4. This CDR3 is CASSSRLAGGPDTQYF. In DNA form, the CDR3 reads TGTGCCAGCAGCTCCAGACTAGCGGGAGGGCCAGATACGCAGTATTTT.

The V and J genes are TRBV5-8 and TRBJ2-7, with D unclear. V dropped 2 bases and J dropped 4 bases, with 1 base sitting between them. The CDR3 is 10 residues long. CDR1 and CDR2 from the germline V gene are SGHTS and YDEGEE. CDR3 nucleotide sequence: TGTGCCAGCAGCTTTTACGAGCAGTACTTC. It codes for CASSFYEQYF.

The rearrangement joins TRBV6-1 to TRBJ2-1; TRBD2 agrees at 8 bases. The CDR3 covers 17 residues. J lost 4 bases, V lost 4 bases, and 12 bases had no gene match. Germline V gene lookup returns CDR1 MNHNS and CDR2 SASEGT. CDR3 DNA sequence: TGTGCCAGCAGTGGCGGCTCAACCGGGACTAGGTACAATGAGCAGTTCTTC. Translating it yields CASSGGSTGTRYNEQFF.